The entry below describes one T cell receptor (beta chain). Antigen: not known. The junction does not match germline at one end; this may be a read error. CDR3 length: 21 residues. Germline V gives CDR1 SGHAT, CDR2 FQNNGV. Then a second PCR, running roughly 7 to 11 cycles, was carried out with a sample-barcoded 5' primer and a J-beta primer mix. TCRdb itself ran the 5' RACE reads through MiXCR, one entry per CDR3 protein. Seen here are 700,000 or so distinct CDR3 sequences, 35% to 50% observed once, and the top ten hold 30%. These data come from a study of blood T cells in healthy people across ages. Study conclusions and caveats: Estimates based on one million T cells were treated as lower bounds.

The TCR sequence derives from an elderly man in good health. This sequence joins TRBV11-2 and TRBJ2-7; D possibly uses TRBD1 or TRBD2 (5 bases each). Sequencing was carried out using blood. The chain's CDR3 is CASSSRNTPGPQVGLKYEQYF. Written as DNA, the CDR3 is TGTGCCAGCAGCTCAAGAAACACTCCGGGACCTCAAGTCGGACTCAAATACGAGCAGTACTTT.